This T cell receptor (beta chain) was profiled in a study of T cell responses to AZD1222 COVID-19 vaccine. Trimming took 7 bases from V and 2 from J, leaving 12 bases between them. Looked up from germline, CDR1 is MNHEY and CDR2 is SVGAGI. The CDR3 runs to 13 residues. TCRdb's table, derived via immunoSEQ multiplex PCR, lists solely in-frame clones and lacks some. This sample has 200,000 to 250,000 clones; 93% occur once, and the top ten carry 0.95% to 1.1%. The rearrangement links TRBV6-5 to TRBJ2-7; tentatively, D is TRBD2 (6 bases). The TCR was taken from an adult in good health. Sequencing used peripheral blood, obtained on day 0 of MenACWY control vaccination. The CDR3 nucleotides are TGTGCCAGCAACCGGGACTGGCCCTACGAGCAGTACTTC. Its protein product is CASNRDWPYEQYF.